This T cell receptor (beta chain) is from a study of shared clonotypes between healthy human individuals. CD45RO negativity and positive selection for CCR7 defined naive CD8 cells, a population that excluded terminally differentiated effector memory CD45RA+ cells. Trimming removed 6 bases from V and 0 bases from J, with 15 bases in between. The CDR3 totals 16 residues. Per the germline V gene, CDR1 is SNHLY and CDR2 is FYNNEI. Study processing details: ImmunoSEQ junction-only sequences lacked quality scores, so their filtering differed. Clones were read by immunoSEQ multiplex PCR, and TCRdb kept only the in-frame ones, dropping some. Clone size and V and J calls were adopted from that table, with D and trimming inferred from the DNA. The sample has some 2,000,000 clones; about 95% are singletons.

This clonotype was obtained from a man between 18 and 29 years old in good health. This rearrangement joins TRBV2 to TRBJ2-1, with D possibly TRBD2 on 6 matching bases. The sample taken for sequencing was naive CD8+ T cells sorted from blood. CDR3 nucleotide sequence: TGTGCCAGCAGGCTGGCGGCGGGGAGCTCCTACAATGAGCAGTTCTTC. Translating gives CASRLAAGSSYNEQFF.